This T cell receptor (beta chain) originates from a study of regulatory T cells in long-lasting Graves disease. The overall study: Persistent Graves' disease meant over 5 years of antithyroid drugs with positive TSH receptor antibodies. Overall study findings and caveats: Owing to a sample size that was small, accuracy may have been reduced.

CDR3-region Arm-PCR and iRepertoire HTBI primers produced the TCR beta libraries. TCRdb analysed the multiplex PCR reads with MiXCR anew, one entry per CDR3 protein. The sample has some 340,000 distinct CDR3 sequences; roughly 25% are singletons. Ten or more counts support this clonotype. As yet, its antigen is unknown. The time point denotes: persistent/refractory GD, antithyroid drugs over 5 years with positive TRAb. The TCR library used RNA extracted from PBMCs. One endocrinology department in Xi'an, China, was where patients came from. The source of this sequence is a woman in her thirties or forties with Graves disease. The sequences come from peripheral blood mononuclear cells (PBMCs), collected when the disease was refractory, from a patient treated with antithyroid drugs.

CDR3: CASSSPRQFDSEKLFF. CDR3 nucleotides: TGTGCCAGCAGTTCCCCTAGACAGTTCGATTCTGAAAAACTGTTTTTT. The chain is built from TRBV28 and TRBJ1-4; tentatively, D is TRBD1 (5 bases). Looked up from germline, CDR1 is MDHEN and CDR2 is SYDVKM. The V gene lost 4 bases and the J gene lost 7 bases, with 19 bases spanning the gap. CDR3 length: 16 amino acids.